The 14 T cell receptor beta chains listed next were all sequenced from one sample in a study of blood T cell repertoires in COVID-19. TCRdb's copy holds only in-frame clones and misses some; the assay was immunoSEQ multiplex PCR. The data contain around 300,000 clones, about 85% of them singletons. The sample taken for sequencing was peripheral blood. The source of these receptors is a woman aged 45-65 years with active or convalescent COVID-19.

CDR3 sequence: CAWNTGANGRRGAFF. The DNA of the CDR3 is TGTGCCTGGAATACAGGAGCGAACGGCCGGAGGGGCGCTTTCTTT. V gene TRBV30 combines with J gene TRBJ1-1; the D gene is possibly TRBD1 (5 bases). Trimming pared 4 bases from V and 11 bases from J, leaving 26 bases between. CDR1 and CDR2 (germline): GTSNPN, SVGIG (reference sequence). This CDR3 is built from 15 residues.

CDR3 DNA sequence: TGTGCCAGCAGGGGGCGGACAGGGAACACTGAAGCTTTCTTT. Protein sequence: CASRGRTGNTEAFF. The chain joins TRBV2 to TRBJ1-1; 7 nucleotides agree with TRBD1. The junction had 5 bases not matched to a gene; V was cut back by 6 bases and J by 1 base. The CDR3 is made up of 14 amino acids. Germline lookup yields CDR1 SNHLY and CDR2 FYNNEI. The entire variable domain, with the rest obtained from reference TRBV2 and TRBJ1-1, is as follows: EPEVTQTPSHQVTQMGQEVILRCVPISNHLYFYWYRQILGQKVEFLVSFYNNEISEKSEIFDDQFSVERPDGSNFTLKIRSTKLEDSAMYFCASRGRTGNTEAFFGQGTRLTVV.

The chain couples TRBV15 to TRBJ1-5, with no clear D. V was shortened by 3 bases and J by 1 base, with 7 bases between the two germline ends. CDR1 LNHNV and CDR2 YYDKDF come from the germline V gene (reference sequence). This CDR3 has 14 residues. CDR3 amino acids: CATSSPRSNQPQHF. As DNA, the CDR3 is TGTGCCACCAGCAGCCCGAGGAGCAATCAGCCCCAGCATTTT. Full variable domain (outside the CDR3, taken from reference TRBV15 and TRBJ1-5): DAMVIQNPRYQVTQFGKPVTLSCSQTLNHNVMYWYQQKSSQAPKLLFHYYDKDFNNEADTPDNFQSRRPNTSFCFLDIRSPGLGDTAMYLCATSSPRSNQPQHFGDGTRLSIL.

The chain combines TRBV11-2 with TRBJ1-6; TRBD1 might be the D (5 bases). V gave up 4 bases and J gave up 5 bases, with 12 bases separating them. In germline, CDR1 is SGHAT, CDR2 FQNNGV. There are 15 residues in the CDR3. CDR3 loop: CASSSRWGDNSPLHF. The CDR3 DNA reads as TGTGCCAGCAGCTCCAGGTGGGGGGATAATTCACCCCTCCACTTT.

The rearrangement joins TRBV2 to TRBJ1-4; 7 bases map to TRBD1. The germline CDR1 and CDR2 sequences are SNHLY and FYNNEI. V lost 3 bases to trimming and J lost 7 bases; unmatched junction nucleotides: 11. The CDR3 contains 16 residues. The CDR3 nucleotides are TGTGCCAGCAGTGATCGGGTGCCAGGGGGAAGTGAAAAACTGTTTTTT. Translating gives CASSDRVPGGSEKLFF.

This rearrangement joins TRBV5-6 to TRBJ1-6, with 9 bases that match TRBD1. The CDR3 consists of 15 residues. Germline trimming cut 4 bases from V and 7 bases from J; bases unmatched to any gene: 6. Germline lookup yields CDR1 SGHDT and CDR2 YYEEEE. CDR3 bases: TGTGCCAGCAGCGGGGGGACAGGGTTCAATTCACCCCTCCACTTT. Encoded protein: CASSGGTGFNSPLHF.

J is TRBJ2-7 and V is TRBV14; D may be TRBD2 (6 bases). V was clipped by 3 bases and J by 0 bases, with 12 bases between them. This CDR3 contains 15 residues. Germline-derived CDR1 and CDR2 are SGHDN and FVKESK. DNA of the CDR3: TGTGCCAGCAGCCACGCCGGGAGAGACTCCTACGAGCAGTACTTC. Residues: CASSHAGRDSYEQYF.

CDR3 DNA: TGTGCCAGCAGGGGGAGAGAGACCCAGTACTTC. Protein sequence: CASRGRETQYF. The rearrangement links TRBV28 to TRBJ2-5, with D maybe TRBD2 (5 bases). The V end lost 6 bases, the J end lost 4 bases, and 6 bases lay between the germline ends. This CDR3 spans 11 amino acids. Germline CDR1 is MDHEN and CDR2 is SYDVKM.

The chain is built from TRBV28 and TRBJ1-2, with 7 nucleotides matching TRBD1. V lost 2 bases, J lost 4 bases, and 10 bases stayed unmatched. The CDR3 runs 16 residues. The germline CDR1 and CDR2 sequences are MDHEN and SYDVKM. Here the CDR3 reads CASSLGRRTGGYGYTF. The CDR3, as DNA: TGTGCCAGCAGTTTAGGGAGACGGACAGGCGGCTATGGCTACACCTTC.

The chain carries TRBV2 and TRBJ1-1, with TRBD1 matching 9 bases. Germline assignment: CDR1 SNHLY and CDR2 FYNNEI. V dropped 7 bases and J dropped 1; count of bases not matched to a gene: 4. The CDR3 covers 14 residues. The CDR3 loop reads CASTGTGWNTEAFF. The CDR3 bases are TGTGCCAGCACCGGGACAGGGTGGAACACTGAAGCTTTCTTT.

The chain recombines TRBV2 with TRBJ2-7, with D hard to call. V lost 7 bases and J 3 bases, leaving 13 bases between the germline ends. CDR1 and CDR2 from the germline V gene are SNHLY and FYNNEI. This CDR3 is 13 amino acids long. The CDR3 loop reads CASKRDTLYEQYF. The CDR3 region has the DNA TGTGCCAGCAAACGCGATACCCTCTACGAGCAGTACTTC.

The rearrangement joins TRBV7-9 to TRBJ1-2; TRBD1 matches 10 bases. After removal of 5 bases from V and 8 bases from J, the junction contained 8 bases not matched to a gene. CDR3 size: 14 residues. The germline gives CDR1 SEHNR, CDR2 FQNEAQ (reference sequence). The CDR3 sequence: CASSRGTGESGYTF. The CDR3 nucleotides read TGTGCCAGCAGCCGTGGGACAGGGGAGTCCGGCTACACCTTC.

The chain recombines TRBV7-9 with TRBJ1-2; 9 bases line up with TRBD1. This CDR3 has 15 amino acids. Looked up from germline, CDR1 is SEHNR and CDR2 is FQNEAQ (reference sequence). V gave up 5 bases and J gave up 4 bases; unmatched junction bases: 8. The CDR3 coding sequence is TGTGCCAGCAGCCCTGGGACAGGGATCTTCTATGGCTACACCTTC. Its protein product is CASSPGTGIFYGYTF.

Worth noting for this clone: Distinct nucleotide sequences in the sample also encode this CDR3. V gene TRBV2 combines with J gene TRBJ1-6; a possible D gene is TRBD1 (5 bases). The V end lost 7 bases, the J end lost 13 bases, and 17 bases lay between the germline ends. The CDR3 loop spans 13 amino acids. Germline lookup yields CDR1 SNHLY and CDR2 FYNNEI. The CDR3 nucleotides are TGTGCCAGCACGCGGGGGGAAAGGTCGCCCCTCCACTTT. Amino acids: CASTRGERSPLHF. Full variable domain (missing parts from reference TRBV2 and TRBJ1-6): EPEVTQTPSHQVTQMGQEVILRCVPISNHLYFYWYRQILGQKVEFLVSFYNNEISEKSEIFDDQFSVERPDGSNFTLKIRSTKLEDSAMYFCASTRGERSPLHFGNGTRLTVT.